This TCR beta chain was obtained from a study of T cells after yellow fever vaccination. Germline lookup yields CDR1 SGHTA and CDR2 FQGNSA. The germline V and J ends were trimmed by 1 base and 1 base, with 10 bases remaining between them. This CDR3 is built from 15 residues. The table lists this clonotype with many counts. Making TCR cDNA involved 5'RACE template switching, which added UMIs and a universal primer site. TCRdb analysed the 5' RACE reads with MiXCR anew, one entry per CDR3 protein. The sample lists more than 200,000 distinct CDR3 sequences, 3.6% occurring once. The chain couples TRBV7-2 to TRBJ1-1; D is uncertain. The source of this sequence is a young man who received the YFV17D yellow fever vaccine. The specimen was PBMCs, collected 15 days after the yellow fever booster vaccination. The CDR3 loop reads CASSLVGHPNTEAFF. DNA for the CDR3: TGTGCCAGCAGCTTAGTCGGTCACCCGAACACTGAAGCTTTCTTT.